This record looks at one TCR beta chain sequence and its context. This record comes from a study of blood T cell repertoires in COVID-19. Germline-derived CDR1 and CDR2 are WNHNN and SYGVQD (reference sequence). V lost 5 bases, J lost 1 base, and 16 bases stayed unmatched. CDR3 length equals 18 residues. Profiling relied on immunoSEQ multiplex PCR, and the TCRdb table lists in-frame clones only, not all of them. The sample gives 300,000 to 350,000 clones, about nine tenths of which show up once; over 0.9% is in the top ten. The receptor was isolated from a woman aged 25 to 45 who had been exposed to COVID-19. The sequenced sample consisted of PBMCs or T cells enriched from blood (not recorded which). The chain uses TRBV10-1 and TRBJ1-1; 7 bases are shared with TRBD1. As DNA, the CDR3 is TGCGCCAGCAGTAATTCACCGGGACAGTCTATACAGAACACTGAAGCTTTCTTT. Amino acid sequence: CASSNSPGQSIQNTEAFF.